These 10 T cell receptor beta chains came from one sample sequenced in a study of vaccination effects on CD4 cells after COVID-19. TCRdb's copy holds only in-frame clones and misses some; the assay was immunoSEQ multiplex PCR. The sample yields roughly 56,000 clones, more than 60% seen once. Which antigens these TCRs recognize remains unknown. With 10 days of culture completed, CD4+ T cells were isolated. The material sequenced was CD4+ T cells from PBMCs cultured without peptide, taken before COVID-19 vaccination. Receptor source: a human donor who received a COVID-19 vaccine.

The V call is TRBV24-1, the J call TRBJ2-3, with 7 nucleotides matching TRBD1. Germline V gene sequence: CDR1 KGHDR, CDR2 SFDVKD. This CDR3 is built from 16 residues. With 3 bases clipped from V and 1 base from J, the junction kept 6 bases outside the gene matches. The DNA of the CDR3 is TGTGCCACCAGTGATACGACAGGGTTGGGCACAGATACGCAGTATTTT. This codes for CATSDTTGLGTDTQYF.

The rearrangement uses TRBV18 and TRBJ2-5; no reliable D call. Germline V gives CDR1 KGHSH, CDR2 LQKENI. The CDR3 consists of 16 residues. V lost 2 bases and J lost 1, with 14 bases in between. This CDR3 reads CASSPMLSGSQETQYF. The CDR3 DNA sequence: TGTGCCAGCTCACCAATGTTGTCGGGCAGCCAAGAGACCCAGTACTTC.

J is TRBJ2-7 and V is TRBV20-1; 12 nucleotides match TRBD2. The CDR3 runs 13 residues. V lost 3 bases and J lost 4; bases outside the gene matches: 1. From germline, CDR1 is DFQATT and CDR2 SNEGSKA (reference sequence). CDR3 residues: CSASLAGGYEQYV. The DNA for the CDR3 is TGCAGTGCTAGTCTAGCGGGGGGGTACGAGCAGTACGTC.

This clone was picked up a small number of times. The rearrangement uses TRBV6-2 or TRBV6-3 and TRBJ2-7, with 7 bases matching TRBD2. With V trimmed by 6 bases and J by 4 bases, 6 bases remained unmatched. The CDR3 has 13 residues. Germline V CDR1 and CDR2: MNHEY, SVGEGT. The CDR3 DNA sequence: TGTGCCAGCAGCCTACGGGGACTATACGAGCAGTACGTC. Translation gives CASSLRGLYEQYV.

The rearrangement uses TRBV18 and TRBJ1-2; D gene uncertain. Germline V CDR1 and CDR2: KGHSH, LQKENI. There are 13 residues in the CDR3. V lost 3 bases and J lost 5, with 10 bases in between. The CDR3 coding sequence is TGTGCCAGCTCACCGCGGGGAAGGTATGGCTACACCTTC. As protein: CASSPRGRYGYTF.

The chain joins TRBV30 to TRBJ1-4; D is unclear. The CDR3 covers 20 residues. Germline V gene lookup returns CDR1 GTSNPN and CDR2 SVGIG (reference sequence). Trimming removed 0 bases from V and 4 bases from J, with 27 bases in between. The CDR3 sequence is CAWSVGRVLASLRSNEKLFF. The CDR3 DNA reads as TGTGCCTGGAGTGTAGGCCGAGTCCTCGCATCCCTTCGGAGTAATGAAAAACTGTTTTTT.

The rearrangement joins TRBV6-5 to TRBJ1-3; D ambiguous. This CDR3 contains 14 residues. Trimming took off 3 bases at V and 0 bases at J, with 6 bases between the two ends. CDR1 MNHEY and CDR2 SVGAGI come from the germline V gene. This CDR3 is CASSYGVSGNTIYF. For the CDR3, the DNA is TGTGCCAGCAGTTATGGGGTCTCTGGAAACACCATATATTTT.

This chain joins TRBV5-6 and TRBJ1-2; TRBD1 agrees at 9 bases. J gave up 2 bases and V 4 bases, and 3 bases lay outside the gene matches. This CDR3 contains 14 residues. The germline gives CDR1 SGHDT, CDR2 YYEEEE. Here the CDR3 reads CASSRTGENYGYTF. Here the CDR3 DNA reads TGTGCCAGCAGCCGGACAGGGGAGAACTATGGCTACACCTTC.

This clone occurred once. V and J are TRBV2 and TRBJ2-2, with D perhaps matching TRBD1 (5 bases). Germline lookup yields CDR1 SNHLY and CDR2 FYNNEI. The CDR3 extends over 13 amino acids. The V and J ends lost 2 bases and 5 bases respectively, with 6 bases between them. The CDR3 loop reads CASSESGTGELFF. CDR3 in DNA: TGTGCCAGCAGTGAATCAGGGACCGGGGAGCTGTTTTTT.

V gene TRBV27 combines with J gene TRBJ1-2, with D perhaps matching TRBD1 (5 bases). V was pared by 2 bases and J by 7 bases, with 11 bases between. Per the germline V gene, CDR1 is MNHEY and CDR2 is SMNVEV (reference sequence). The CDR3 consists of 13 residues. CDR3 amino acids: CASSLKGLFGYTF. The CDR3 region has the DNA TGTGCCAGCAGTTTAAAGGGGCTGTTTGGCTACACCTTC.